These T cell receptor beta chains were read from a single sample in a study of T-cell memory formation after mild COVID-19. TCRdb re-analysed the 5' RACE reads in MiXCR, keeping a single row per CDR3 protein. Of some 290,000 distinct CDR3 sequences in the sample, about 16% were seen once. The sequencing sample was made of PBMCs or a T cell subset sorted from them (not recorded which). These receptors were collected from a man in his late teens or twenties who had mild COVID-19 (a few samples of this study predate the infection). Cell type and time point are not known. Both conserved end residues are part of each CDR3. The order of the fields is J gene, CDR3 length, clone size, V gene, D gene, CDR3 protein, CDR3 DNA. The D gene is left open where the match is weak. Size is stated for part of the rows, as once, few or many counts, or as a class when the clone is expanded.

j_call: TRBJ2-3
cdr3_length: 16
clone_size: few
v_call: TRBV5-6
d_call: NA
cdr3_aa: CASSLVLDGGTDTQYF
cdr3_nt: TGTGCCAGCAGCTTGGTTCTCGACGGTGGCACAGATACGCAGTATTTT

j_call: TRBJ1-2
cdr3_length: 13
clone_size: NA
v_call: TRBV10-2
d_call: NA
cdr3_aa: CASSETRGNGYTF
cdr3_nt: TGCGCCAGCAGCGAAACCAGGGGTAATGGCTACACCTTC

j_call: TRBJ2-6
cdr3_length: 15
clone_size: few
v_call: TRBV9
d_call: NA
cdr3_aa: CASSVDRLGANVLTF
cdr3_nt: TGTGCCAGCAGCGTAGATCGTCTGGGGGCCAACGTCCTGACTTTC

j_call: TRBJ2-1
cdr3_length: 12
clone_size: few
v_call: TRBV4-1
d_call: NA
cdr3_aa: CASSTPFGEQFF
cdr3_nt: TGCGCCAGCAGCACACCCTTTGGCGAGCAGTTCTTC

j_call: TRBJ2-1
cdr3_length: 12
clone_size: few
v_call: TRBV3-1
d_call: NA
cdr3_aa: CASSRDGGRQFF
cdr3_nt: TGTGCCAGCAGCCGAGATGGGGGACGGCAGTTCTTC

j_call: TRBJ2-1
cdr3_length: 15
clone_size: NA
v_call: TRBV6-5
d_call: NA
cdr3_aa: CASSSTGAGDNEQFF
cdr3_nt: TGTGCCAGCAGCTCCACAGGGGCGGGAGACAATGAGCAGTTCTTC

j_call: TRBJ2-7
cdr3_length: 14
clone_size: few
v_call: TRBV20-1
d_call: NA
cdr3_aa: CSARALASLYEQYF
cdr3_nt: TGCAGTGCTAGAGCTCTAGCGTCTCTCTACGAGCAGTACTTC

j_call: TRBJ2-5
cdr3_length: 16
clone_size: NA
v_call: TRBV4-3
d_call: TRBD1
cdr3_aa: CASSQDAQGAGETQYF
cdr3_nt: TGCGCCAGCAGCCAAGATGCTCAGGGGGCGGGGGAGACCCAGTACTTC

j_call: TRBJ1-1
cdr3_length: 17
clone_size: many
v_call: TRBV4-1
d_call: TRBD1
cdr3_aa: CASSQGPLRQGNTEAFF
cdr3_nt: TGCGCCAGCAGCCAAGGACCGCTCCGACAGGGGAACACTGAAGCTTTCTTT

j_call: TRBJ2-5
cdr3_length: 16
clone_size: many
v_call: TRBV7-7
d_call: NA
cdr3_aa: CASSLLVGGRSETQYF
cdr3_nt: TGTGCCAGCAGCCTACTCGTGGGGGGGCGGTCAGAGACCCAGTACTTC

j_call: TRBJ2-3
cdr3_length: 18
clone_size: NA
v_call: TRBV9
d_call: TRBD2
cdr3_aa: CASSVELAGYRSTDTQYF
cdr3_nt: TGTGCCAGCAGCGTAGAACTAGCGGGGTACCGCTCTACAGATACGCAGTATTTT

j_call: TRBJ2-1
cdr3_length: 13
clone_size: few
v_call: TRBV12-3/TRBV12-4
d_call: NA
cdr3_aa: CASSLVGNNEQFF
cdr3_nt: TGTGCCAGCAGTTTGGTCGGAAACAATGAGCAGTTCTTC

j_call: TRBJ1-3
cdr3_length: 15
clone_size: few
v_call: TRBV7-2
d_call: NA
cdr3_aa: CASSLFGGAGNTIYF
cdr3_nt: TGTGCCAGCAGCTTATTCGGGGGGGCAGGAAACACCATATATTTT

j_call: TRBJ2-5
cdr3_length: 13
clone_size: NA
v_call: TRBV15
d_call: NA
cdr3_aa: CATSRDRQETQYF
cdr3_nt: TGTGCCACCAGCAGAGATCGCCAAGAGACCCAGTACTTC

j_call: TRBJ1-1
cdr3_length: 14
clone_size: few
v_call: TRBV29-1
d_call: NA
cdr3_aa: CSVGGEVTFTEAFF
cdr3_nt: TGCAGCGTCGGGGGCGAGGTCACTTTCACTGAAGCTTTCTTT

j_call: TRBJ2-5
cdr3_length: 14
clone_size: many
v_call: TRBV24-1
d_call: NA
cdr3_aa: CATSDPDSGETQYF
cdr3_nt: TGTGCCACCAGTGATCCGGACAGTGGAGAGACCCAGTACTTC

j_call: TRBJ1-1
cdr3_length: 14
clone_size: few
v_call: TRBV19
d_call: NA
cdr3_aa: CASRSDSMYTEAFF
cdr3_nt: TGTGCCAGCAGATCTGACAGCATGTACACTGAAGCTTTCTTT